This T cell receptor (beta chain) originates from a study of breast tumors, draining lymph nodes, adjacent tissues. Notes on the study in general: Compared with basal-like, luminal-like tumors shared significantly more repertoire with nontumor tissue. Data fit most tumor T cells coming from lymph node, expanding in tumor.

This clonotype was counted between two and nine times. Its specificity is not known. Since a much larger clone is just one base distant, this may be a read error. CDR3 length equals 14 residues. Germline CDR1 SGHDN, CDR2 FVKESK. From the multiplex PCR reads, TCRdb called clonotypes with MiXCR, one entry per CDR3 protein. The data hold 150,000 to 200,000 distinct CDR3 sequences, with 25% to 40% observed a single time. Samples came from axillary lymph nodes draining the breast cancer. The chain has TRBV14 and TRBJ2-2, with TRBD2 identical over 7 bases. The receptor was isolated from a female donor with breast cancer. Some clones in this sample may be carry-over from other donors' samples. The specimen was axillary lymph node tissue. CDR3 sequence: CASNRGVGTGELSF. As DNA, the CDR3 is TGTGCCAGCAATCGGGGGGTAGGCACCGGGGAGCTGTCTTTT.